This T cell receptor (beta chain) was recovered during a study of shared clonotypes between healthy human individuals. General observations from the study: Among donors, sharing of clonotypes was expected to be affected by sequencing depth.

Sequencing used immunoSEQ multiplex PCR; TCRdb keeps in-frame clones, though not all of them. The repertoire holds 520,000 or so clones, with 70% to 80% as singletons. With regard to this clone: Its antigen is not identified.

Germline V gene sequence: CDR1 SGHVS, CDR2 FQNEAQ. After removal of 1 base from V and 2 bases from J, the junction contained 4 bases not matched to a gene. This CDR3 is 17 amino acids long. Those who donated, Caucasian adults without exception, all lived in Nashville, Tennessee. The sequenced material came from PBMCs. The chain recombines TRBV7-8 with TRBJ2-3; 12 nucleotides line up with TRBD2. This sequence originates from a middle-aged woman in good health. Some clones in this sample may be carry-over from other donors' samples. This chain's CDR3 is CASSLVWTSGNTDTQYF. CDR3 coding DNA: TGTGCCAGCAGCTTAGTTTGGACTAGCGGGAACACAGATACGCAGTATTTT.